These T cell receptor beta chains were read from a single sample in a study of OX40 agonist ivuxolimab in advanced cancers. The assay was immunoSEQ multiplex PCR, and TCRdb's table has in-frame clones only and misses some. The table records about 110,000 clones, 80% to 95% of them present only once. The material was CD4+ or CD8+ T cells sorted from blood, obtained in a trial of the OX40 agonist ivuxolimab. All receptors derive from an adult with an advanced solid tumor such as melanoma, head and neck, liver or kidney cancer. Both conserved end residues are part of each CDR3. Each record gives: J gene, V gene, CDR3 protein.

.,TRBV7-2,CASSSGTGFYEQYF
TRBJ2-7,TRBV10-3,CAITPGLADYEQYF
TRBJ2-2,TRBV4-1,CASSQDVKGAGELFF
TRBJ2-7,TRBV19,CASTLPPGRPPYEQYF
TRBJ2-7,TRBV7-8,CASSFGREGPNEQYF
TRBJ2-1,TRBV9,CASSERGIAGVTYNEQFF
TRBJ2-7,TRBV5-1,CASSGGQGATAPGDEQYF
TRBJ1-1,TRBV5-1,CASRVQGGNTEAFF
TRBJ1-5,TRBV19,CASSMGQNSNQPQHF
TRBJ1-5,TRBV7-8,CASSLLLPNQPQHF
TRBJ2-1,TRBV7-9,CASSHGPSWADYNEQFF
TRBJ2-7,TRBV15,CATSRDTGGRGDEQYF
TRBJ1-1,TRBV11-2,CASSLEASGIAEAFF
TRBJ1-2,TRBV19,CASSFGTEYFWGYTF
TRBJ2-5,TRBV5-1,CASSFSDRVEETQYF
TRBJ1-1,TRBV6-5,CASSLQGATEAFF
TRBJ1-1,TRBV28,CASTPDFMNTEAFF
TRBJ1-2,TRBV4-1,CASSHGQGAEGYTF
TRBJ2-1,TRBV6-6,CASSFGQREQFF
TRBJ1-1,TRBV10-3,CAISQQGATTEAFF
TRBJ2-5,TRBV5-6,CASSLLEGETQYF
TRBJ1-2,TRBV4-3,CASSPAPGQENGYTF
TRBJ2-5,TRBV19,CASSMLGGGETQYF
TRBJ2-2,TRBV25-1,CASSEAPGGNTGELFF
TRBJ2-3,TRBV7-3,CASSLRAGRVGDTQYF
TRBJ1-4,TRBV30,CAWMTGFNEKLFF
TRBJ1-1,TRBV15,CATRGVYTEAFF
TRBJ1-1,TRBV6-1,CASNGQGVNTEAFF
TRBJ1-4,TRBV19,CASSGGTGGPFF
TRBJ1-2,TRBV27,CASSSNGPPNYGYTF
TRBJ2-7,TRBV6-6,CASSYSTGGNYEQYF
TRBJ2-5,TRBV7-9,CASSPSDLNQETQYF
TRBJ2-2,TRBV6-1,CASSRTGTGELFF
TRBJ1-2,TRBV6-1,CAGQNIPQSNGYTF
TRBJ2-6,TRBV11-2,CASSLTGAGANVLTF
TRBJ2-1,TRBV7-2,CASSLGSNEQFF
TRBJ1-2,TRBV5-4,CASSIRDTEGYTF
TRBJ1-4,TRBV28,CASSLEARGNEKLFF
TRBJ1-5,TRBV12-5,CASGLTGDIQPQHF
TRBJ1-1,TRBV19,CASSNRGNTEAFF
TRBJ1-4,TRBV6-1,CASRITGATNEKLFF
TRBJ1-4,TRBV2,CASSEGSVNEKLFF
TRBJ2-1,TRBV13,CASSLRVRAGANEQFF
TRBJ2-7,TRBV28,CATRVGTAIYEQYF
TRBJ2-1,TRBV7-9,CASTQGGYNEQFF
TRBJ2-7,TRBV7-9,CASSDRVESYEQYF
TRBJ2-1,TRBV5-1,CASSSGTLYNEQFF
TRBJ1-3,TRBV30,CAWSFRVSGNTIYF
TRBJ1-5,TRBV6-1,CASGGQGNQPQHF
TRBJ1-1,TRBV7-3,CASSSGMENTEAFF
TRBJ1-1,TRBV5-4,CASGVGGLMNTEAFF
TRBJ2-7,TRBV28,CASKNTGGSSYEQYF
TRBJ2-5,TRBV6-6,CASSYSTGQGQETQYF
TRBJ1-5,TRBV5-1,CASSPTGDSNQPQHF
TRBJ2-3,TRBV27,CASSLAQGTDTQYF
TRBJ2-1,TRBV10-3,CAISGWVSTSSNEQFF